This section outlines one T cell receptor (beta chain) sequence together with its context. The target antigen is unknown. This specimen comes from a study of Graves' ophthalmopathy and Graves' hyperthyroidism. Whole-study results and caveats: Built on 13 signatures, a model told ophthalmopathy apart from stable hyperthyroidism with 85% to 90% sensitivity and approximately 81% specificity. Blood also contained most of the expanded thyroid clonotypes above 0.001 frequency.

J lost 5 bases, V lost 4 bases, and 8 bases had no gene match. This CDR3 spans 15 amino acids. Per the germline V gene, CDR1 is SGHKS and CDR2 is YYEKEE (reference sequence). RNA transcripts were the template, and TCR beta CDR3 regions were amplified from them. Scientists carried out first-round RT-PCR using HTBI primers and then a second-round multiplex PCR. TCRdb reanalysed the multiplex PCR reads using MiXCR and keeps one entry per CDR3 protein. The sample yields over a million distinct CDR3 sequences, about two fifths seen once. Sequences were obtained from peripheral blood or thyroid tissue (not recorded which). The chain employs TRBV5-5 and TRBJ1-1, with 10 bases lining up with TRBD1. The clonotype originates from an adult man with Graves' hyperthyroidism. Here the CDR3 reads CASSTGTGVRTEAFF. CDR3 nucleotides: TGTGCCAGCAGCACCGGGACAGGGGTACGGACTGAAGCTTTCTTT. The complete variable domain, with remaining parts taken from reference TRBV5-5 and TRBJ1-1, reads DAGVTQSPTHLIKTRGQQVTLRCSPISGHKSVSWYQQVLGQGPQFIFQYYEKEERGRGNFPDRFSARQFPNYSSELNVNALLLGDSALYLCASSTGTGVRTEAFFGQGTRLTVV.